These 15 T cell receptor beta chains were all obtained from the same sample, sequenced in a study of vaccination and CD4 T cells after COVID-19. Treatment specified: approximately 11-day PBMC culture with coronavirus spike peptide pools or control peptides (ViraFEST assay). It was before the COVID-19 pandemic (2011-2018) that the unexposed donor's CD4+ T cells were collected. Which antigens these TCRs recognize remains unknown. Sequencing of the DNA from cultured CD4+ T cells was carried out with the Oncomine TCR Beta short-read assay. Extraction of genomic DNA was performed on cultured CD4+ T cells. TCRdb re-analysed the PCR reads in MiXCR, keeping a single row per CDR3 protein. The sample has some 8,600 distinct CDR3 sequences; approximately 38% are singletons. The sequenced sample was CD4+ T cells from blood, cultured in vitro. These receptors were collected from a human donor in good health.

The CDR3 sequence is CSANCKRRDLQETQYF. Written as DNA, the CDR3 is TGCAGTGCTAATTGTAAGCGGAGGGACCTGCAAGAGACCCAGTACTTC. V gene TRBV20-1 combines with J gene TRBJ2-5; tentative D call: TRBD2 (6 bases). V was trimmed by 4 bases and J by 2 bases, leaving 20 bases between them. This CDR3 comprises 16 residues. The germline CDR1 and CDR2 sequences are DFQATT and SNEGSKA (reference sequence).

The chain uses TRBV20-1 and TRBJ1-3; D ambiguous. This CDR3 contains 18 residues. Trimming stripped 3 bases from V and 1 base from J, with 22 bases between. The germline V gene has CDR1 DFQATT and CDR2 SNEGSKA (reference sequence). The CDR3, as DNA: TGCAGTGCTAGTCCGTTGCAAGCCGGACTTAGATCTGGAAACACCATATATTTT. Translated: CSASPLQAGLRSGNTIYF.

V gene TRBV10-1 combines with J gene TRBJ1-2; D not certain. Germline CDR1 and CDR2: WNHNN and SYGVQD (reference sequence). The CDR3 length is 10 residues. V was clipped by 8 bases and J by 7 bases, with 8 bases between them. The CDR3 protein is CASSTPGYTF. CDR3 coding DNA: TGCGCCAGCTCTACCCCTGGCTACACCTTC.

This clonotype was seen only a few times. The CDR3 protein is CASSLDTEGTQYF. Here the CDR3 DNA reads TGTGCCAGCAGCCTGGACACCGAGGGGACCCAGTACTTC. The chain carries TRBV11-3 and TRBJ2-5; D assignment may be TRBD1 or TRBD2 (5 bases each). The V end lost 5 bases, the J end lost 7 bases, and 14 bases lay between the germline ends. This CDR3 has 13 amino acids. Germline V lookup: CDR1 SGHNT, CDR2 YENEEA. The variable domain in full, with the rest retrieved from reference TRBV11-3 and TRBJ2-5, is EAGVVQSPRYKIIEKKQPVAFWCNPISGHNTLYWYLQNLGQGPELLIRYENEEAVDDSQLPKDRFSAERLKGVDSTLKIQPAELGDSAVYLCASSLDTEGTQYFGPGTRLLVL.

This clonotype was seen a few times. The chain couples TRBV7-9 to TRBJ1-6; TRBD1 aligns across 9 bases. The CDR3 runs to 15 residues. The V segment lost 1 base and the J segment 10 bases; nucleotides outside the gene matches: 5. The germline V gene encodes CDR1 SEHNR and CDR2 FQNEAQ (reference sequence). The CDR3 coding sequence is TGTGCCAGCAGCTTAGTTCGGGACAGGGTCTCACCCCTCCACTTT. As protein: CASSLVRDRVSPLHF.

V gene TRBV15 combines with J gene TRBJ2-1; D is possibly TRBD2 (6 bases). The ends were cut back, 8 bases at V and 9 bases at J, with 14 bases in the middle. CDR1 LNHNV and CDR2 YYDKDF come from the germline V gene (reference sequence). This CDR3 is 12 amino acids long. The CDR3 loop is CATAALAAEQFF. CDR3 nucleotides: TGTGCCACCGCCGCTTTAGCGGCTGAGCAGTTCTTC.

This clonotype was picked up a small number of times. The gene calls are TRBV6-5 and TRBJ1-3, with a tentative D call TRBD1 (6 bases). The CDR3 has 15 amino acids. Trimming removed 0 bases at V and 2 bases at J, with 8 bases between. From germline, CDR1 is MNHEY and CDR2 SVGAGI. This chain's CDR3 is CASSYSRGTGNTIYF. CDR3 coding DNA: TGTGCCAGCAGTTACTCGAGGGGGACTGGAAACACCATATATTTT.

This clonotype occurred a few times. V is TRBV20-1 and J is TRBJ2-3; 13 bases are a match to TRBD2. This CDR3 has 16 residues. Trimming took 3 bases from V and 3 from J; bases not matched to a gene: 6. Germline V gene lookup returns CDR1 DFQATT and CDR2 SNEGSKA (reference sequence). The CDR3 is CSASRGTSGVTDTQYF. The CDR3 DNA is TGCAGTGCTAGTCGGGGGACTAGCGGGGTTACAGATACGCAGTATTTT.

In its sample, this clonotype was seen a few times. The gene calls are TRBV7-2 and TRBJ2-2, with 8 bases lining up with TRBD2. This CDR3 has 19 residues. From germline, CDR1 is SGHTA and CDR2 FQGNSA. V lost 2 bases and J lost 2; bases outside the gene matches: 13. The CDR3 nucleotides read TGTGCCAGCAGCTTAATTGTCGTCGGCGGGAGGCTCAACACCGGGGAGCTGTTTTTT. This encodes CASSLIVVGGRLNTGELFF. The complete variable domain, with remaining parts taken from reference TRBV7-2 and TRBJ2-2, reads GAGVSQSPSNKVTEKGKDVELRCDPISGHTALYWYRQSLGQGLEFLIYFQGNSAPDKSGLPSDRFSAERTGGSVSTLTIQRTQQEDSAVYLCASSLIVVGGRLNTGELFFGEGSRLTVL.

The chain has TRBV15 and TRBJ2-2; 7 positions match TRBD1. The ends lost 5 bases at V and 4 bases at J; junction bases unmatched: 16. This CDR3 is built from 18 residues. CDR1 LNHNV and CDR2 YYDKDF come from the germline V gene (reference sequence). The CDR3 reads CATSSRRRGLGGTGELFF. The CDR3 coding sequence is TGTGCCACCAGCTCTCGGCGAAGGGGGCTAGGTGGCACCGGGGAGCTGTTTTTT.

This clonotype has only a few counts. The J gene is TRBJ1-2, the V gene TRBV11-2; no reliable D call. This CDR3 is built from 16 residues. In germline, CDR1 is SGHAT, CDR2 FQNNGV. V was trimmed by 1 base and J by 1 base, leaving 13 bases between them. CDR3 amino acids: CASSLVRSTNNYGYTF. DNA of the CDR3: TGTGCCAGCAGCTTAGTCAGGTCAACAAATAACTATGGCTACACCTTC.

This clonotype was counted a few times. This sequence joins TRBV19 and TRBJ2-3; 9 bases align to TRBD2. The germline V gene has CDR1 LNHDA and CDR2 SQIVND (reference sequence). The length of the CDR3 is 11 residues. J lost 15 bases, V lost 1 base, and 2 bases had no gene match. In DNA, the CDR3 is TGTGCCAGTAGTATAGGCGGGAGGGGCTATTTT. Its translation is CASSIGGRGYF.

CDR3 coding DNA: TGTGCCAGCAGTACGAGGACAGGGAACGACGAGCAGTACTTC. Its protein is CASSTRTGNDEQYF. The chain joins TRBV6-2 or TRBV6-3 to TRBJ2-7, with 8 bases identical to TRBD1. Germline values: CDR1 MNHEY, CDR2 SVGEGT. The trim removed 5 bases at V and 5 bases at J, leaving 8 bases unmatched. CDR3 length equals 14 residues.

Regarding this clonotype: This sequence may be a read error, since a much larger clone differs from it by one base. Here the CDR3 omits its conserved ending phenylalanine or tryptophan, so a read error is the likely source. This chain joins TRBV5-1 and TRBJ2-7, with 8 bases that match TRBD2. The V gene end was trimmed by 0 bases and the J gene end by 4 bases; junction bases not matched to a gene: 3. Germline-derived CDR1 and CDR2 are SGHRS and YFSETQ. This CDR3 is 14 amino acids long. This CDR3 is CASSLVAGSYEQYL. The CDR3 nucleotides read TGCGCCAGCAGCTTGGTAGCGGGAAGTTACGAGCAGTACCTC.

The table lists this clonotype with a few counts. Written as DNA, the CDR3 is TGCAGTGCTAGAGACCTTAGCGGGAGACTCACAGATACGCAGTATTTT. As protein: CSARDLSGRLTDTQYF. The chain joins TRBV20-1 to TRBJ2-3; 9 nucleotides match TRBD2. The trim removed 0 bases at V and 2 bases at J, leaving 6 bases unmatched. There are 16 residues in the CDR3. The germline V gene has CDR1 DFQATT and CDR2 SNEGSKA (reference sequence).